The clone carrying this T cell receptor (beta chain) was detected only a few times. Antigen unknown. TCRdb passed the RT-PCR reads through MiXCR, listing each CDR3 protein once. The sample carries around 570,000 distinct CDR3 sequences, 10% to 12% recorded once. The CDR3 has 15 amino acids. J lost 10 bases, V lost 4 bases, and 10 bases had no gene match. CDR1 and CDR2 from the germline V gene are LGHDT and YNNKEL (reference sequence). These data originate in a study of response to subunit inactivated influenza vaccine. Study-level findings and limits: The authors suggested that few new T cells are recruited per seasonal influenza vaccination.

These records were also assigned to another study, of T cells expressing NK-cell markers. That report notes: With UMIs, 5'RACE template switching was used to make TCR beta cDNA. Eight donors were sequenced, of whom seven were HCMV-seropositive, while the remaining one was HCMV-seronegative. Four donors showed these clonotypes also leading the CD3+CD56-NKG2C+ fraction.

The chain couples TRBV3-1 to TRBJ1-6, with 7 positions matching TRBD1. The source material was PBMCs from blood, sampled on the day of vaccination. The clonotype comes from a man between 45 and 60 years old who received an inactivated influenza vaccine. CDR3 coding DNA: TGTGCCAGCAGCCGCCGACAGGGAATAAGCTCACCCCTCCACTTT. Amino acid sequence: CASSRRQGISSPLHF.